This paragraph covers one T cell receptor beta chain sequence. This clonotype was seen many times. Its antigen has not been determined. No much larger clone exists at a distance of one base, and base qualities are not known. Relative to germline, V is missing 6 bases and J is missing 7 bases, with 12 bases of the junction outside any gene match. The CDR3, from cysteine to phenylalanine, totals 17 residues. Of the read, only the CDR3 DNA is kept; its 51 bases are in frame from base 1. Reading the germline V gene (reference sequence) gives CDR1 DFQATT and CDR2 SNEGSKA. This specimen belongs to a study of T cells in Graves' hyperthyroidism and ophthalmopathy (dated by TCRdb to about 2019). A note on the overall study: Peripheral blood was collected at initial diagnosis, before any treatment. TCR V-J signatures able to tell the groups apart were searched for in a discovery cohort of 95 or so patients, of whom fewer than 45 had Graves' ophthalmopathy and 57 had stable Graves' hyperthyroidism. Prospective prediction of ophthalmopathy was tested in an independent validation cohort of about 19 hyperthyroidism patients and some 17 patients who later progressed to ophthalmopathy. The roughly 91 discovery patients were randomly divided into training and test sets at a 7:3 ratio. In addition, the study compared T-cell repertoires in thyroid tissue and in blood from six Graves' hyperthyroidism patients. After blood sampling, hyperthyroidism patients were treated with methimazole at a starting dose of 30 mg daily, and ophthalmopathy patients were treated with high-dose intravenous methylprednisolone. TCR Vbeta CDR3 sequencing of 135 peripheral blood samples (43 ophthalmopathy, 70 to 85 hyperthyroidism and roughly 17 progressor patients) is reported in the paper. General conclusions and limits of the study: No statistical method was used to fix the sample size in advance, and group allocation was not hidden from the investigators. A 13 V-J signature model separated ophthalmopathy from stable hyperthyroidism, with nearly 90% sensitivity and roughly 81% specificity in cross-validation and 80%/75% in testing. Most expanded thyroid clonotypes (frequency above 0.001) were also detected in blood, suggesting blood repertoires may reflect thyroid immune responses. In validation, progression to ophthalmopathy was predicted by the model with nearly 71% sensitivity and roughly 72% specificity, a median of 6.5 months before onset.

The TCR beta CDR3 regions were amplified from the RNA transcripts. The TCR CDR3 was subjected to a first round of RT-PCR using the HTBI primer set and the Qiagen OneStep RT-PCR kit. Libraries were constructed in a second round of multiplex PCR, after which size selection and purification were carried out. Sequencing of the libraries was done on an Illumina HiSeq2000 using paired-end 100 bp reads. Turning to the authors' computational methods: SOAPnuke was used to process the raw data, removing reads that contained adapters or uncalled bases, had a mean Phred below 15, or lacked an exact match to the constant primer or identifier. High-quality paired reads were merged using COPE v1.2.5, and each unique nucleotide sequence was defined as a clonotype. Clonotypes were aligned to IMGT TRBV, TRBD and TRBJ reference segments using MiTCR v1.1. The analysis was restricted to V-J combinations with a frequency above 0.0001, which together covered just over 98% of the repertoires. The TCS score was defined as the ratio of F50 (clonal expansion) to E x V (chaos), calculated using BLOSUM62-based TCRdist between CDR3 peptides within each V-J. Welch's t-statistics and random forest reduced fewer than 600 V-J features to 10 to 15, which were used in a naive Bayes classifier (R e1071). The raw public data were reprocessed by TCRdb itself: fastp quality trimming at Q25, MiXCR clonotype calling, in-frame beta chains only. Entries that share a CDR3 protein sequence are merged under the most common genes and DNA. What appears here as the V and J calls and clone size reflects TCRdb's work, not the paper's. This sample holds roughly 550,000 distinct CDR3 sequences; about 15% were observed only once. Clones ranked in the top ten supply approximately 30% of the sample.

Ophthalmopathy patients had moderately to severely active disease, with a Clinical Activity Score of 3 or more, a NOSPECS grade of 4 or more, and a disease duration of less than 3 months. Patients with uncontrolled infections, other autoimmune diseases, pregnancy or lactation were excluded. Diagnoses relied on clinical symptoms, serum thyroxine and TRAb, thyroid ultrasound and orbital computed tomography. Ficoll-Paque density gradient centrifugation was used to isolate PBMCs from around 10 ml of fresh peripheral blood. Total RNA was extracted with Trizol reagent, and quality was checked on an Agilent 2100 Bioanalyzer.

Input material: blood. The sequence was obtained from a woman between 25 and 40 years old with Graves' ophthalmopathy. The chain links TRBV20-1 with TRBJ2-2, with 15 central nucleotides matching TRBD2. The CDR3 region has the sequence CSARTSGRALRVGELFF. The bases read TGCAGTGCCAGGACTAGCGGGAGGGCCCTTAGAGTCGGGGAGCTGTTTTTT.